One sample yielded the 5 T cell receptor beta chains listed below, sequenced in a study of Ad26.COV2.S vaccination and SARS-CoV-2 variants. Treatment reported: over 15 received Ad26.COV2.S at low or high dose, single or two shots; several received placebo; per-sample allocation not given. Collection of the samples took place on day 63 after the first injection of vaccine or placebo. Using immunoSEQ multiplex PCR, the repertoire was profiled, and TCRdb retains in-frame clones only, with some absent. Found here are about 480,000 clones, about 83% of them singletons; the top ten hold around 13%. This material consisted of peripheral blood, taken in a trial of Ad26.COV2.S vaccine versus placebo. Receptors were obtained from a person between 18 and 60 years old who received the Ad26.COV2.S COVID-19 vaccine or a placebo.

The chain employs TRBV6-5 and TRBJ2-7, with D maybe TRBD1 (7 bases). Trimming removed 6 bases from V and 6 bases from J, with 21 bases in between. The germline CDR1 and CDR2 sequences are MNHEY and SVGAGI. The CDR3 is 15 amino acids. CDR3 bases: TGTGCCAGCAGGCGGGACAGCCAAGCGTCGGCCGAGCAGTACTTC. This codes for CASRRDSQASAEQYF.

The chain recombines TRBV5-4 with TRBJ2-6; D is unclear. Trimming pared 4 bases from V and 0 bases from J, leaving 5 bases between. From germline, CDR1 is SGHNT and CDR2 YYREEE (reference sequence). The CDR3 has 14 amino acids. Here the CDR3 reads CASSEPSGANVLTF. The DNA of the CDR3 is TGTGCCAGCAGCGAGCCCTCTGGGGCCAACGTCCTGACTTTC.

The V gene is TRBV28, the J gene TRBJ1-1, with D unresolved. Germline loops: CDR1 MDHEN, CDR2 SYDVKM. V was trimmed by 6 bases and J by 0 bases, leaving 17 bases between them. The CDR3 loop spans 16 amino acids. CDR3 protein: CASSPRGLYMNTEAFF. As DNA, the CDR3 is TGTGCCAGCAGCCCGCGCGGCTTATACATGAACACTGAAGCTTTCTTT.

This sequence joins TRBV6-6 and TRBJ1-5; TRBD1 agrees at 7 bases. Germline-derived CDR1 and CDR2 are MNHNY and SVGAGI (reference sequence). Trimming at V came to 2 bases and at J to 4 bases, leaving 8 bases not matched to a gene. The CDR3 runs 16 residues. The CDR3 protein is CASSYASGRGNQPQHF. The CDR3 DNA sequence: TGTGCCAGCAGTTACGCTTCCGGCAGGGGGAATCAGCCCCAGCATTTT.

The CDR3 sequence is CAILDQAKVNYGYTF. The DNA for the CDR3 is TGTGCCATCTTAGATCAGGCGAAAGTCAACTATGGCTACACCTTC. The chain couples TRBV10-3 to TRBJ1-2; no reliable D call. This CDR3 contains 15 residues. Trimming cost V 8 bases and J 2 bases, with 18 bases left between them. The germline V gene encodes CDR1 ENHRY and CDR2 SYGVKD.